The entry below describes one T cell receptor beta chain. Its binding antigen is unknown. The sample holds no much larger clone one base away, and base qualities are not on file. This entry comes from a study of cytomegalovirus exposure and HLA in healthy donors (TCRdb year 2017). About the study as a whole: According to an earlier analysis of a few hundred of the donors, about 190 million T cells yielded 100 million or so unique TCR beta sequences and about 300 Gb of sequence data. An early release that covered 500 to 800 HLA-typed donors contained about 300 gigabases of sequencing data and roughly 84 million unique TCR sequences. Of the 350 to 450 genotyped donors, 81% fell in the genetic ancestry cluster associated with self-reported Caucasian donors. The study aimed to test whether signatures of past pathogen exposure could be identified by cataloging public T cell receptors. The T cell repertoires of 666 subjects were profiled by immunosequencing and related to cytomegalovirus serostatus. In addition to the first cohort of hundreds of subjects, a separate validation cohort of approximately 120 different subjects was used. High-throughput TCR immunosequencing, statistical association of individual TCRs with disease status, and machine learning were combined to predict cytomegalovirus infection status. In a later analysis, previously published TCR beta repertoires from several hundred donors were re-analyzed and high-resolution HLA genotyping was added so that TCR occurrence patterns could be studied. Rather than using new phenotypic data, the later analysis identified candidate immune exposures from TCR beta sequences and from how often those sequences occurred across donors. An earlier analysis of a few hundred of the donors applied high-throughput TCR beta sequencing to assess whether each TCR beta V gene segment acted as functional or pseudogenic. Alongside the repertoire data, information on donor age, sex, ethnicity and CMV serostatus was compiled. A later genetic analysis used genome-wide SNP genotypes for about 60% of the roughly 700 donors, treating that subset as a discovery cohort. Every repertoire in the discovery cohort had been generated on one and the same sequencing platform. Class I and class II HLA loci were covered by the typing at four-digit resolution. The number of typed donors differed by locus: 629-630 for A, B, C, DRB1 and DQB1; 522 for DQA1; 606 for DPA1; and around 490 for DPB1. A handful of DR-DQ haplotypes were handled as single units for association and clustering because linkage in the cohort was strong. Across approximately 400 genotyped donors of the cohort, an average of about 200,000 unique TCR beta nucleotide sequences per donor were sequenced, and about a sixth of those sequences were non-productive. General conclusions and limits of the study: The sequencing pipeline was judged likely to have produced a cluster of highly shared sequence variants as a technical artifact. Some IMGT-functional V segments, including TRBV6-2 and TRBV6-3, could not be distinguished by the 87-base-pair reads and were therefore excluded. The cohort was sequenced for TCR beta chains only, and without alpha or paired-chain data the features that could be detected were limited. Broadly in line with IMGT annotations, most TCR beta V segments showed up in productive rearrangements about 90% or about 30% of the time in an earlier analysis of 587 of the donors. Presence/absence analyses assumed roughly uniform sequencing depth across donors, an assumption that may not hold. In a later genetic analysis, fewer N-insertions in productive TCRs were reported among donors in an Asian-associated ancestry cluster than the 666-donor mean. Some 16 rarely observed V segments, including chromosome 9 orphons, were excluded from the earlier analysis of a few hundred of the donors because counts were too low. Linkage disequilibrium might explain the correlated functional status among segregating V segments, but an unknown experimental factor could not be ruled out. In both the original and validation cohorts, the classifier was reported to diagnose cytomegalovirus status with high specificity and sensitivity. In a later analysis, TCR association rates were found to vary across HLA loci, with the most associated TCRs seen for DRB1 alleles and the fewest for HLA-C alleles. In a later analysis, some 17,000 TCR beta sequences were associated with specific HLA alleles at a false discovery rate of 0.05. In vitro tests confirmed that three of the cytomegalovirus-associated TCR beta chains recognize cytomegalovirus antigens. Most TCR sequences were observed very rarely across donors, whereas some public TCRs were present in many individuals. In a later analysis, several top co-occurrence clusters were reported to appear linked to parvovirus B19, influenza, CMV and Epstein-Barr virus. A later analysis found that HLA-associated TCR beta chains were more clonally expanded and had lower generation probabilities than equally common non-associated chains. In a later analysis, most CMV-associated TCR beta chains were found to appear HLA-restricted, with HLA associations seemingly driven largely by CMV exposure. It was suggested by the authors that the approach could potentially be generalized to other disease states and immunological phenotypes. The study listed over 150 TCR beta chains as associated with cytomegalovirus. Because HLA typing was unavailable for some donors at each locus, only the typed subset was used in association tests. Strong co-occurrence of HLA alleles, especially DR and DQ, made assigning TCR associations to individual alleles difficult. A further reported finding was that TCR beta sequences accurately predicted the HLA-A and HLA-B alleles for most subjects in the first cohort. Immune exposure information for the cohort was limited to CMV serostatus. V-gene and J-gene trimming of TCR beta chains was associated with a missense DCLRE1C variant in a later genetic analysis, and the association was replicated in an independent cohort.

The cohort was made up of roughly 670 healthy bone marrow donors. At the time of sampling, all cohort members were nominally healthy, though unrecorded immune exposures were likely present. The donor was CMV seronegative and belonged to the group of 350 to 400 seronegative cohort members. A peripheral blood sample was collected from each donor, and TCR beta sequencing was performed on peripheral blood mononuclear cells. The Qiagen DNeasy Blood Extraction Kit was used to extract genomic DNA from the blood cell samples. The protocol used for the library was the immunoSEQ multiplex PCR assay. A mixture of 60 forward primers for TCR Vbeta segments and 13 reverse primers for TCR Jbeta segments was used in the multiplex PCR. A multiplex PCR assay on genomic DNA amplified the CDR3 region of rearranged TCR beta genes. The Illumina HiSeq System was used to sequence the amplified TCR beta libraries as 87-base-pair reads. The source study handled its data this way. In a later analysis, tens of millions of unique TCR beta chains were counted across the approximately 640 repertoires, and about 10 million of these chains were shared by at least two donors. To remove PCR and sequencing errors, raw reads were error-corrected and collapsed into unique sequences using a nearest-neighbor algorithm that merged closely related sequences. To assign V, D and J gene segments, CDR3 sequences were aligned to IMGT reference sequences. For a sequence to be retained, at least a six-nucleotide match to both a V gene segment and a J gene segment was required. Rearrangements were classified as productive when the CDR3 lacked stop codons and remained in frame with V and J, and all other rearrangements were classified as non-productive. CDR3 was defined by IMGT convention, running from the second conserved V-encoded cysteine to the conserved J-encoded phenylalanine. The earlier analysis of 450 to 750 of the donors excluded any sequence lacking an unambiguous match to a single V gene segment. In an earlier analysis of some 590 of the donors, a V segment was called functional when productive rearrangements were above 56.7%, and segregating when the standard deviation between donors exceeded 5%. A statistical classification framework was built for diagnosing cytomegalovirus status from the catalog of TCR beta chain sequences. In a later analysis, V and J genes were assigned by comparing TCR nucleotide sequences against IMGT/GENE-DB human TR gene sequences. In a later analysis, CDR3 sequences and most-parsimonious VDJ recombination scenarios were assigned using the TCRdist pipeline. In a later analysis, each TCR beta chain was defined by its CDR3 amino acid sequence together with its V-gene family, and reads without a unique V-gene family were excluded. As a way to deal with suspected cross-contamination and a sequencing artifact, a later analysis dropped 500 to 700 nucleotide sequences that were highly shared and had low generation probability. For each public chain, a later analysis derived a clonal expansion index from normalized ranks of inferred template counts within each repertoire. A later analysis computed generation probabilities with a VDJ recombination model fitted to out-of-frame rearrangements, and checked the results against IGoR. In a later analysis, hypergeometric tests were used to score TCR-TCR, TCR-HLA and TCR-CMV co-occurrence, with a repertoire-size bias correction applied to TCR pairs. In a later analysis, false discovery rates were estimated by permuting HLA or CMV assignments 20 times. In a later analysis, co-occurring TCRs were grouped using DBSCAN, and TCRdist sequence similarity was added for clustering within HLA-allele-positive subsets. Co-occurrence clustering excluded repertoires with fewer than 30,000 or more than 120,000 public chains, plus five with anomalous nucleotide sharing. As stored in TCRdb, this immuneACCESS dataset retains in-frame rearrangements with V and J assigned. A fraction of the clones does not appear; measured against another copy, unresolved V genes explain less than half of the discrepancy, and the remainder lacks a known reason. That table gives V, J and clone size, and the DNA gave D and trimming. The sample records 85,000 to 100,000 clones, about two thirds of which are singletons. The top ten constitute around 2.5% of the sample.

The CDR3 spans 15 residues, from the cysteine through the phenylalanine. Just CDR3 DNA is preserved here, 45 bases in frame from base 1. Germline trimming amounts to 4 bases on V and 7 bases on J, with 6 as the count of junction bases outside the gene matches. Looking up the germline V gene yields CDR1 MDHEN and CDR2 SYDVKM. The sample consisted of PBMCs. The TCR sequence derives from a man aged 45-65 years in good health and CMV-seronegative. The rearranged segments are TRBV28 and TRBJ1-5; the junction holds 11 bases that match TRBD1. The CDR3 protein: CASSSGQGAGQPQHF. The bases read TGTGCCAGCAGTTCCGGACAGGGGGCGGGCCAGCCCCAGCATTTT.